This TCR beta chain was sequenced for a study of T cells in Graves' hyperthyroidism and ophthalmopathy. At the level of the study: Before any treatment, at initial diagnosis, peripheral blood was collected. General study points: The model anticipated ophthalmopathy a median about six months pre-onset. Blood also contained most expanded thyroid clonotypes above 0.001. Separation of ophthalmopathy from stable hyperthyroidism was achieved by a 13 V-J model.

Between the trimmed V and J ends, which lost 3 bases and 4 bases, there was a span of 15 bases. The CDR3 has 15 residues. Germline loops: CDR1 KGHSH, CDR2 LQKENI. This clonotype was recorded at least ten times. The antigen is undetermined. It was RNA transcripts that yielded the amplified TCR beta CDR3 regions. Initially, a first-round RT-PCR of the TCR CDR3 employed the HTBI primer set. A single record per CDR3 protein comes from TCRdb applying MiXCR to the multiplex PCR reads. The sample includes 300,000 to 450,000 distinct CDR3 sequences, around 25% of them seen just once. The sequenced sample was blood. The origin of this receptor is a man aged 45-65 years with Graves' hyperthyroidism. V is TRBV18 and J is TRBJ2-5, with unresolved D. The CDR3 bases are TGTGCCAGCTCACCTTTCTCGGGCAGAACAGAGACCCAGTACTTC. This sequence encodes CASSPFSGRTETQYF.